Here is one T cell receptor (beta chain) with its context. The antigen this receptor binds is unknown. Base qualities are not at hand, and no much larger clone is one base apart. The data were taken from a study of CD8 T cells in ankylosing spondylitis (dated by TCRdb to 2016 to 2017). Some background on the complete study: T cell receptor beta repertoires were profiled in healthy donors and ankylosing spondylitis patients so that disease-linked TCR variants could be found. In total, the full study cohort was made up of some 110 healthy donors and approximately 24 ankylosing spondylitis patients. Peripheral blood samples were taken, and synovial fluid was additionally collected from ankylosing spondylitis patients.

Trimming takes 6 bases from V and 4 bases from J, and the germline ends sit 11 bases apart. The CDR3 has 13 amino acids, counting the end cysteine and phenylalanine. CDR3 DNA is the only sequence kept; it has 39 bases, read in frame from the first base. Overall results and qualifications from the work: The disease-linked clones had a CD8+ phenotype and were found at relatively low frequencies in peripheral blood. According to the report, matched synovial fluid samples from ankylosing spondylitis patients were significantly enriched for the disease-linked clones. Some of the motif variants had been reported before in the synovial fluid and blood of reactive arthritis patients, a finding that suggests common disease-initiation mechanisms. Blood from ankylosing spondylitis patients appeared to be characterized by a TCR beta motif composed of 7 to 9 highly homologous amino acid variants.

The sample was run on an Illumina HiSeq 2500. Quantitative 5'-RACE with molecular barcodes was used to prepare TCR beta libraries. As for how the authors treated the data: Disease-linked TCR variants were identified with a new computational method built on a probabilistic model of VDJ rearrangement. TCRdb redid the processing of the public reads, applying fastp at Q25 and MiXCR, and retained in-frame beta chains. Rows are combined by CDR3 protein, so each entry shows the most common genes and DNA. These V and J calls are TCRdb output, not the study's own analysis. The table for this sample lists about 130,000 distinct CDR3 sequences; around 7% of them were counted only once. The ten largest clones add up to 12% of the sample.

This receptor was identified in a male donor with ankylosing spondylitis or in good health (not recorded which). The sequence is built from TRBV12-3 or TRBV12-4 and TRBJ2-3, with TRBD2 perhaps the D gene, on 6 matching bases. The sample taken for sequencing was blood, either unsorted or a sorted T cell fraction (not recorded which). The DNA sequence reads TGTGCCAGCAGCCTACGGGACTCAGATACGCAGTATTTT. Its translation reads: CASSLRDSDTQYF.